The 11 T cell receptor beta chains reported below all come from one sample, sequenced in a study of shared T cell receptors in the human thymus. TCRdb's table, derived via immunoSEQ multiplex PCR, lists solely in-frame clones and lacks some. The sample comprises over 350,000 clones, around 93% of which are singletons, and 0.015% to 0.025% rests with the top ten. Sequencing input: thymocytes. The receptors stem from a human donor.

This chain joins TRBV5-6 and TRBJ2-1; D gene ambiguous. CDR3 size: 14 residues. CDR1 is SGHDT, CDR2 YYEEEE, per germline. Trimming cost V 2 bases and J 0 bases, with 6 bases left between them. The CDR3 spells CASSFWGSYNEQFF. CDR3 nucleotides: TGTGCCAGCAGCTTCTGGGGCTCCTACAATGAGCAGTTCTTC.

CDR3 in DNA: TGTGCCAGCAGCCAGTCGGGGGAGACCCAGTACTTC. Translating gives CASSQSGETQYF. The chain has TRBV7-6 and TRBJ2-5; D possibly corresponds to TRBD2 (5 bases). The CDR3 loop spans 12 amino acids. In germline, CDR1 is SGHVS, CDR2 FNYEAQ. With 5 bases removed from V and 5 bases from J, the gap between germline ends came to 9 bases.

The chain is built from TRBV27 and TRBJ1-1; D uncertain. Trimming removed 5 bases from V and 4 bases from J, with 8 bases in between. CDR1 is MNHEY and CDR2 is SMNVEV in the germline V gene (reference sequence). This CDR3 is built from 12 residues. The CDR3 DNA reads TGTGCCAGCAGTCAAGGGTTCACTGAAGCTTTCTTT. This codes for CASSQGFTEAFF.

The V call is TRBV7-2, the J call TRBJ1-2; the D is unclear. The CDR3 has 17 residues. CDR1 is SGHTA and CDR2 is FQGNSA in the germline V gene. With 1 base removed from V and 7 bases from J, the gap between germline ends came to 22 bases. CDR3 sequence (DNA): TGTGCCAGCAGCTTAGAAGTCCCCGCGAGGGATCGCTCTGGCTACACCTTC. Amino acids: CASSLEVPARDRSGYTF.

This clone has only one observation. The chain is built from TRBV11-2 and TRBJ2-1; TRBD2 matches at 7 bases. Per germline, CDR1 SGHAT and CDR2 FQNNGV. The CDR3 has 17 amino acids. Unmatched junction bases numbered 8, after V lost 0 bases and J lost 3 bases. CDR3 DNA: TGTGCCAGCAGCTTAGATCCCCGGGAGGCCCTCTACAATGAGCAGTTCTTC. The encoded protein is CASSLDPREALYNEQFF.

The CDR3 here is CSVSGRGQGHEQFF. The CDR3, as DNA: TGCAGCGTTTCGGGCCGTGGACAGGGCCATGAGCAGTTCTTC. The chain is built from TRBV29-1 and TRBJ2-1, with 8 positions matching TRBD1. This CDR3 is 14 amino acids long. Germline V gene lookup returns CDR1 SQVTM and CDR2 ANQGSEA. Trimming removed 5 bases from V and 8 bases from J; junction bases left unmatched: 11.

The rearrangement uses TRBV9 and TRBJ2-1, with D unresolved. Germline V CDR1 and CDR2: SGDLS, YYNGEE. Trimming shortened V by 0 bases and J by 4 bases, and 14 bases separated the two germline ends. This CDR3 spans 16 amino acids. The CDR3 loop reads CASSVAWLSAYNEQFF. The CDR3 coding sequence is TGTGCCAGCAGCGTAGCTTGGCTATCAGCATACAATGAGCAGTTCTTC.

The chain's CDR3 is CASSFSGIADTQYF. The CDR3 nucleotides read TGTGCCAGCAGCTTCAGCGGGATTGCAGATACGCAGTATTTT. The V gene is TRBV11-2, the J gene TRBJ2-3, with 7 bases that match TRBD2. Germline trimming cut 3 bases from V and 4 bases from J; bases unmatched to any gene: 4. This CDR3 has 14 residues. CDR1 is SGHAT and CDR2 is FQNNGV in the germline V gene.

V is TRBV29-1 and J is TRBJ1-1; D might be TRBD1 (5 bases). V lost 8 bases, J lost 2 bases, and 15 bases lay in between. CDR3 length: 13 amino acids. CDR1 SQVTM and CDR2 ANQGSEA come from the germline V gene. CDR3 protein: CSLLGGGNTEAFF. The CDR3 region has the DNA TGCAGCCTCCTGGGGGGGGGTAACACTGAAGCTTTCTTT. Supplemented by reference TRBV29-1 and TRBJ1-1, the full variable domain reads SAVISQKPSRDICQRGTSLTIQCQVDSQVTMMFWYRQQPGQSLTLIATANQGSEATYESGFVIDKFPISRPNLTFSTLTVSNMSPEDSSIYLCSLLGGGNTEAFFGQGTRLTVV.

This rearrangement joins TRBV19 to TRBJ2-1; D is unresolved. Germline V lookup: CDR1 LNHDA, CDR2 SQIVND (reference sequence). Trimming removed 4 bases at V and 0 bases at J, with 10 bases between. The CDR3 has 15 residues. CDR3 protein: CASSSSRSSYNEQFF. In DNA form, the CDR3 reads TGTGCCAGTAGTAGTTCCAGGAGCTCCTACAATGAGCAGTTCTTC.

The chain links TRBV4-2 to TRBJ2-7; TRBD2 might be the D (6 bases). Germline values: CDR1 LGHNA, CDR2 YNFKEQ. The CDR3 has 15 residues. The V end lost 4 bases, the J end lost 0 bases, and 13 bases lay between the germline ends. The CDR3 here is CASSPETGSSYEQYF. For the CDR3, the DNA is TGTGCCAGCAGCCCAGAAACCGGGAGCTCCTACGAGCAGTACTTC.